A single sample gave rise to the 21 T cell receptor beta chains below, sequenced in a study of T-cell reconstitution after alpha-beta-depleted transplantation in children. A TCRbeta library incorporating unique molecular identifiers was prepared. TCRdb recomputed calls from the PCR reads with MiXCR, one row per CDR3 protein. The sample carries 8,600 or so distinct CDR3 sequences, roughly 18% recorded once. Sequencing used PBMCs, mostly from graft donor cells, obtained 60 days after TCRalphabeta/CD19-depleted stem cell transplant. The receptors were sampled from a girl less than two years old who had a stem cell transplant for combined immunodeficiency, so the T cells may come from the graft donor.

This sequence joins TRBV11-1 and TRBJ2-7; maybe TRBD1 (5 bases). CDR3 length: 13 residues. The germline V gene has CDR1 SGHAT and CDR2 FQDESV (reference sequence). V lost 4 bases to trimming and J lost 2 bases, with 9 bases between them. This CDR3 reads CASSSDRTYEQYF. The CDR3 nucleotides read TGTGCCAGCAGCTCTGACAGAACCTACGAGCAGTACTTC.

At least ten counts were recorded for this clonotype. The rearrangement links TRBV29-1 to TRBJ2-1, with 9 bases identical to TRBD1. The length of the CDR3 is 15 residues. J was trimmed by 7 bases and V by 1 base; bases with no gene match: 8. Germline CDR1 is SQVTM and CDR2 is ANQGSEA. For the CDR3, the DNA is TGCAGCGTTGAAGTCCGGGACAGGGAATCAAATGAGCAGTTCTTC. Its protein product is CSVEVRDRESNEQFF.

This clonotype has a count of ten or more. The chain recombines TRBV20-1 with TRBJ2-3, with D uncertain. This CDR3 comprises 14 residues. Germline CDR1 is DFQATT and CDR2 is SNEGSKA (reference sequence). The V and J ends lost 1 base and 0 bases respectively, with 8 bases between them. This CDR3 is CSARVPLSTDTQYF. CDR3 DNA sequence: TGCAGTGCTAGAGTACCCTTAAGCACAGATACGCAGTATTTT.

This rearrangement joins TRBV6-6 to TRBJ1-5; possibly TRBD1 for D (5 bases). The CDR3 is 17 residues long. Trimming removed 0 bases from V and 0 bases from J, with 12 bases in between. Germline-derived CDR1 and CDR2 are MNHNY and SVGAGI (reference sequence). This CDR3 is CASSYSFDRPSNQPQHF. The CDR3 nucleotides are TGTGCCAGCAGTTACTCATTTGACAGACCTAGCAATCAGCCCCAGCATTTT.

This clonotype was counted a few times. J is TRBJ1-2 and V is TRBV6-5; D not certain. V was shortened by 6 bases and J by 13 bases, with 15 bases between the two germline ends. In germline, CDR1 is MNHEY, CDR2 SVGAGI. The CDR3 totals 11 residues. The DNA of the CDR3 is TGTGCCAGCAGGGCGGGCCGTAATTGCACCTTC. Amino acids: CASRAGRNCTF.

V usage is TRBV10-2 and J usage is TRBJ1-1; 8 nucleotides align to TRBD1. There are 16 residues in the CDR3. Germline CDR1 and CDR2: WSHSY and SAAADI. The junction had 6 bases not matched to a gene; V was cut back by 0 bases and J by 3 bases. The CDR3 coding sequence is TGCGCCAGCAGTGAGTCCAGGGGACAGGCATACACTGAAGCTTTCTTT. It is translated as CASSESRGQAYTEAFF.

There are many counts of this clonotype. The V gene is TRBV7-2, the J gene TRBJ1-1; D is possibly TRBD1 (6 bases). CDR1 SGHTA and CDR2 FQGNSA come from the germline V gene. The CDR3 length is 14 residues. The ends were cut back, 0 bases at V and 10 bases at J, with 15 bases in the middle. The CDR3: CASSLAHRDGGAFF. As DNA, the CDR3 is TGTGCCAGCAGCTTAGCCCACAGGGACGGGGGAGCTTTCTTT.

This clonotype showed up many times. The chain has TRBV29-1 and TRBJ1-2; the D is unclear. The V end lost 5 bases, the J end lost 8 bases, and 12 bases lay between the germline ends. This CDR3 region has 11 residues. The germline CDR1 and CDR2 sequences are SQVTM and ANQGSEA. CDR3 nucleotide sequence: TGCAGCGTTTGGAGATTTGAGGGCTACACCTTC. Translating gives CSVWRFEGYTF.

Many counts were recorded for this clonotype. The V and J genes are TRBV7-9 and TRBJ1-2; unclear D gene. Deletions cut 5 bases from V and 5 bases from J, with 6 bases between. There are 11 residues in the CDR3. Germline-derived CDR1 and CDR2 are SEHNR and FQNEAQ (reference sequence). DNA for the CDR3: TGTGCCAGCAGCCAGGAGTATGGCTACACCTTC. Its translation is CASSQEYGYTF.

J is TRBJ2-7 and V is TRBV27, with D possibly TRBD1 on 5 matching bases. V lost 6 bases and J lost 4, with 16 bases in between. CDR1 MNHEY and CDR2 SMNVEV come from the germline V gene (reference sequence). This CDR3 spans 14 amino acids. The CDR3, as DNA: TGTGCCAGCAGCAACTGGCAGGGCTCATACGAGCAGTACTTC. It encodes CASSNWQGSYEQYF.

This clonotype was recorded many times. The rearrangement joins TRBV20-1 to TRBJ2-1; 11 nucleotides line up with TRBD2. V was clipped by 3 bases and J by 0 bases; unmatched bases: 7. There are 17 residues in the CDR3. Germline CDR1 and CDR2: DFQATT and SNEGSKA (reference sequence). The CDR3 sequence: CSAREGLAGDSYNEQFF. CDR3 nucleotide sequence: TGCAGTGCTAGGGAAGGACTAGCGGGCGACTCCTACAATGAGCAGTTCTTC.

This clonotype appeared many times. The chain couples TRBV20-1 to TRBJ2-3; TRBD2 matches 10 bases. The V segment lost 3 bases and the J segment 4 bases; nucleotides outside the gene matches: 10. This CDR3 has 16 residues. The germline V gene encodes CDR1 DFQATT and CDR2 SNEGSKA (reference sequence). CDR3 DNA: TGCAGTGCTAGGGGGGCTAGCGGGAGACTGCCAGATACGCAGTATTTT. Amino acids: CSARGASGRLPDTQYF.

This clonotype occurred a few times. The chain recombines TRBV7-9 with TRBJ2-7; 7 bases line up with TRBD1. The germline V gene has CDR1 SEHNR and CDR2 FQNEAQ (reference sequence). The ends lost 1 base at V and 2 bases at J; junction bases unmatched: 5. The CDR3 runs to 15 residues. The CDR3 sequence: CASSLVSGGTYEQYF. The CDR3 bases are TGTGCCAGCAGCTTAGTTTCAGGGGGAACCTACGAGCAGTACTTC.

This clonotype was counted a few times. The rearrangement uses TRBV12-3 or TRBV12-4 and TRBJ1-3; the match to TRBD1 covers 8 bases. The CDR3 extends over 14 amino acids. Losses at the gene ends were 6 bases for V and 4 bases for J; bases not matched to a gene: 5. In DNA, the CDR3 is TGTGCCAGCAGAGCGACAGGGGAAGGAAACACCATATATTTT. Translating it yields CASRATGEGNTIYF.

This clonotype was seen at least ten times. V is TRBV20-1 and J is TRBJ2-7; perhaps D is TRBD1 or TRBD2 (6 bases each). Deletions cut 3 bases from V and 5 bases from J, with 14 bases between. The CDR3 is made up of 13 amino acids. CDR1 is DFQATT, CDR2 SNEGSKA, per germline (reference sequence). The CDR3 bases are TGCAGTGCTAGCAGAGGGGGGTTCGACGAGCAGTACTTC. Protein sequence: CSASRGGFDEQYF.

This clonotype has just a few counts. V is TRBV5-4 and J is TRBJ2-1; 10 bases are a match to TRBD1. Germline V gene data show CDR1 as SGHNT and CDR2 as YYREEE (reference sequence). Trimming cost V 5 bases and J 4 bases; bases outside gene matches: 9. This CDR3 region has 16 residues. Here the CDR3 DNA reads TGTGCCAGCAGTTTTCCCGGGACAGGGGTTTACAATGAGCAGTTCTTC. Residues: CASSFPGTGVYNEQFF.

This clonotype came up many times. The chain recombines TRBV20-1 with TRBJ2-1; TRBD2 agrees at 11 bases. Per the germline V gene, CDR1 is DFQATT and CDR2 is SNEGSKA (reference sequence). There are 16 residues in the CDR3. Trimming took 0 bases from V and 4 from J; bases not matched to a gene: 5. CDR3 loop: CSARDLGLAAYNEQFF. CDR3 nucleotide sequence: TGCAGTGCTAGAGATCTGGGACTAGCGGCGTACAATGAGCAGTTCTTC.

This clonotype has at least ten counts. The chain is built from TRBV29-1 and TRBJ2-3, with a possible D match to TRBD2 (5 bases). The CDR3 loop spans 13 amino acids. Germline CDR1 is SQVTM and CDR2 is ANQGSEA. The CDR3 coding sequence is TGCAGTGGCAGAGCGGATAGCACAGATACGCAGTATTTT. This gives the protein CSGRADSTDTQYF.

This clonotype came up a few times. V and J are TRBV5-8 and TRBJ1-1, with D perhaps matching TRBD1 (5 bases). Trimming stripped 1 base from V and 1 base from J, with 20 bases between. Germline V gives CDR1 SGHTS, CDR2 YDEGEE. The CDR3 length is 18 residues. The CDR3 sequence: CASSLPFRRQWENTEAFF. CDR3 DNA sequence: TGTGCCAGCAGCTTGCCCTTCAGGAGACAGTGGGAGAACACTGAAGCTTTCTTT.

The rearrangement uses TRBV20-1 and TRBJ2-6, with a weak D call TRBD1 (5 bases). The CDR3 consists of 17 residues. V was pared by 0 bases and J by 0 bases, with 12 bases between. From germline, CDR1 is DFQATT and CDR2 SNEGSKA (reference sequence). Written as DNA, the CDR3 is TGCAGTGCTAGAGATCTCGACAGTAGCTCTGGGGCCAACGTCCTGACTTTC. This sequence encodes CSARDLDSSSGANVLTF.

This rearrangement joins TRBV18 to TRBJ2-6; D is perhaps TRBD1 (5 bases). Germline CDR1 KGHSH, CDR2 LQKENI. The CDR3 spans 17 residues. V gave up 3 bases and J gave up 4 bases, with 16 bases separating them. Written as DNA, the CDR3 is TGTGCCAGCTCACCGGTGTCCACAGGTCTGGGGGCCAACGTCCTGACTTTC. Its translation: CASSPVSTGLGANVLTF.